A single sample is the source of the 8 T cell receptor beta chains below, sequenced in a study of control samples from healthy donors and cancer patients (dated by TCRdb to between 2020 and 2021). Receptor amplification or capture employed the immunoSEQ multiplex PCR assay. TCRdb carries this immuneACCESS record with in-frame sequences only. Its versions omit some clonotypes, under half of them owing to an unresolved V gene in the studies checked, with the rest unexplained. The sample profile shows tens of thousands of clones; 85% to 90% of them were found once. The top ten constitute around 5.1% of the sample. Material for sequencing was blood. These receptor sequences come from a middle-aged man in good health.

In DNA, the CDR3 is TGTGCCACCTCGGGGCCGGGGGTCAGAGAGCAGTACTTC. Encoded protein: CATSGPGVREQYF. The chain has TRBV12-3 or TRBV12-4 and TRBJ2-7, with a weak D call TRBD2 (6 bases). The CDR3 is 13 residues long. V was trimmed by 10 bases and J by 7 bases, leaving 20 bases between them.

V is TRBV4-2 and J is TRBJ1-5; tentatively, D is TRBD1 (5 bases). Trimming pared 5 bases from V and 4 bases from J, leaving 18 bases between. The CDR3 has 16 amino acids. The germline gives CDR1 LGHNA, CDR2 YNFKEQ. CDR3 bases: TGTGCCAGCAGCAGGGTAGCCAGGGACGGGAATCAGCCCCAGCATTTT. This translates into CASSRVARDGNQPQHF.

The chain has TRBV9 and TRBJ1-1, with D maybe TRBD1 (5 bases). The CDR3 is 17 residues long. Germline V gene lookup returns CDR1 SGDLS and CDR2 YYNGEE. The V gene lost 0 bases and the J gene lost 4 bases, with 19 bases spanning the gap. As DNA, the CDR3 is TGTGCCAGCAGCGTAGCTGGGGGGTTGGCTAAGGGCACTGAAGCTTTCTTT. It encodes CASSVAGGLAKGTEAFF.

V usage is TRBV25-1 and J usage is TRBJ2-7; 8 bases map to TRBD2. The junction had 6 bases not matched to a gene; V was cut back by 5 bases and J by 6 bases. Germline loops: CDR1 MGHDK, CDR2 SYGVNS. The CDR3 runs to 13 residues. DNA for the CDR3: TGTGCCAGCAGTCACGGGACTAGACCCGAGCAGTACTTC. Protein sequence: CASSHGTRPEQYF.

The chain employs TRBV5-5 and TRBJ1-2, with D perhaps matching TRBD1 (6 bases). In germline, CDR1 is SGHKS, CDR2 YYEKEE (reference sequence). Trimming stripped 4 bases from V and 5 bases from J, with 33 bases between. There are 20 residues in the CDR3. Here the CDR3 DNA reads TGTGCCAGCAGCCCGAACCTTTTGGGGGCAGACCGCAGGATAATATATGGCTACACCTTC. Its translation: CASSPNLLGADRRIIYGYTF.

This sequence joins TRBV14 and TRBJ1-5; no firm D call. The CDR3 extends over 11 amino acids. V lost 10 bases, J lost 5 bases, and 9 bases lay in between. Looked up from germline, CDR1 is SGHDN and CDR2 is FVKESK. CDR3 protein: CATPSDQPQHF. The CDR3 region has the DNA TGTGCCACCCCTTCCGATCAGCCCCAGCATTTT.

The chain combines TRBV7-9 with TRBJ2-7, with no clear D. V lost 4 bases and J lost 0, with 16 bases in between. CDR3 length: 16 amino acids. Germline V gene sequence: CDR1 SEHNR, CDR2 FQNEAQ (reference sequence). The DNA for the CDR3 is TGTGCCAGCAGCTCCCGGCACCTACTTGACTCCTACGAGCAGTACTTC. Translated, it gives CASSSRHLLDSYEQYF.

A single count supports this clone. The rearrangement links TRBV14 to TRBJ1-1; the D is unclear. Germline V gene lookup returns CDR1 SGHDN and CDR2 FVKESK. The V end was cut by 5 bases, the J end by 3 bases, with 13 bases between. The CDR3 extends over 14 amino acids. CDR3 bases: TGTGCCAGCAGCGACAAAGCGTTGGACACTGAAGCTTTCTTT. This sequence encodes CASSDKALDTEAFF. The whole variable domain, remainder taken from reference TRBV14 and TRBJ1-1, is EAGVTQFPSHSVIEKGQTVTLRCDPISGHDNLYWYRRVMGKEIKFLLHFVKESKQDESGMPNNRFLAERTGGTYSTLKVQPAELEDSGVYFCASSDKALDTEAFFGQGTRLTVV.